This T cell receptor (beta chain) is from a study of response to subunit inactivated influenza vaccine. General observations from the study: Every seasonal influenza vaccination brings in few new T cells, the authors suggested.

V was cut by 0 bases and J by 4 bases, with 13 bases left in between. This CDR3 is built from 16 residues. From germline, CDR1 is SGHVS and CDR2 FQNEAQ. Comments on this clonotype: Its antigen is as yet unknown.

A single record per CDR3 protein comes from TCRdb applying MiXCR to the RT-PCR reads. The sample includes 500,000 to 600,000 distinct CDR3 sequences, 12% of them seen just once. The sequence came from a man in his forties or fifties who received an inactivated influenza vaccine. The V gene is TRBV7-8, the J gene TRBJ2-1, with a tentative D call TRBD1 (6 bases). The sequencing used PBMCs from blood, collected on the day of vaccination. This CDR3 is CASSLAQSGQYNEQFF. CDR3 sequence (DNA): TGTGCCAGCAGCTTAGCGCAATCAGGACAGTACAATGAGCAGTTCTTC.